These 29 T cell receptor beta chains were all obtained from the same sample, sequenced in a study of shared clonotypes between healthy human individuals. Here immunoSEQ multiplex PCR was the method, and the copy in TCRdb shows in-frame clones only, minus some. The sample holds more than 900,000 clones, around 82% seen once. Sequenced: memory CD4+ T cells from PBMCs. Documented subset: CD45RA-negative fraction. The receptors shown here come from a man aged 18 to 30 in good health. Some clones in this sample may be carry-over from other donors' samples.

A remark on this clone: A clone one base away is much larger, so this may be a read error. Other DNA sequences in the same sample also yield this CDR3. The gene calls are TRBV15 and TRBJ2-7; no firm D call. CDR1 and CDR2 from the germline V gene are LNHNV and YYDKDF (reference sequence). The CDR3 consists of 13 residues. The V and J ends lost 0 bases and 7 bases respectively, with 10 bases between them. The DNA of the CDR3 is TGTGCCACCAGCAGAGATCGGTTCCATGAGCAGTACTTC. It translates to CATSRDRFHEQYF.

As to this clone: The same CDR3 is also encoded by other DNA sequences in this sample. The V and J genes are TRBV28 and TRBJ2-1; D ambiguous. Trimming removed 6 bases from V and 0 bases from J, with 6 bases in between. Germline V gives CDR1 MDHEN, CDR2 SYDVKM. The CDR3 is 13 residues long. The CDR3 DNA reads as TGTGCCAGCAGACGCGGCTCCTACAATGAGCAGTTCTTC. This encodes CASRRGSYNEQFF.

The gene calls are TRBV6-1 and TRBJ2-2; tentatively, D is TRBD1 (6 bases). This CDR3 contains 15 residues. Between the trimmed V and J ends, which lost 8 bases and 0 bases, there was a span of 13 bases. Germline V lookup: CDR1 MNHNS, CDR2 SASEGT. The CDR3 sequence is CASGGVTANTGELFF. The CDR3, as DNA: TGTGCCAGCGGGGGCGTTACTGCGAACACCGGGGAGCTGTTTTTT.

The rearrangement joins TRBV15 to TRBJ2-1; D possibly corresponds to TRBD1 (6 bases). The CDR3 is 17 amino acids. Trimming removed 1 base at V and 2 bases at J, with 15 bases between. Germline V gives CDR1 LNHNV, CDR2 YYDKDF (reference sequence). The CDR3 is CATSRALYSGAYNEQFF. DNA for the CDR3: TGTGCCACCAGCAGAGCCTTGTATTCAGGGGCCTACAATGAGCAGTTCTTC.

The chain couples TRBV28 to TRBJ1-1, with D possibly being TRBD1 (5 bases). CDR3 length: 17 residues. Trimming shortened V by 6 bases and J by 4 bases, and 24 bases separated the two germline ends. Germline CDR1 is MDHEN and CDR2 is SYDVKM. CDR3 protein: CASRRERRGRVGTEAFF. In DNA form, the CDR3 reads TGTGCCAGCAGACGTGAACGGAGGGGCCGGGTGGGCACTGAAGCTTTCTTT.

The J gene is TRBJ2-7, the V gene TRBV6-5; TRBD2 agrees at 8 bases. CDR1 and CDR2 from the germline V gene are MNHEY and SVGAGI. The CDR3 is made up of 15 amino acids. J lost 2 bases, V lost 2 bases, and 5 bases had no gene match. The CDR3 loop reads CASSYRGGPTYEQYF. In DNA, the CDR3 is TGTGCCAGCAGTTACCGCGGGGGGCCCACCTACGAGCAGTACTTC.

This clone was found a few times. The chain is built from TRBV19 and TRBJ2-4; possible D gene TRBD1, 6 bases. CDR1 and CDR2 (germline): LNHDA, SQIVND (reference sequence). The CDR3 spans 13 residues. The V gene lost 2 bases and the J gene lost 8 bases, with 10 bases spanning the gap. CDR3 in amino acids: CASSIQQGYIQYF. DNA for the CDR3: TGTGCCAGTAGTATACAACAGGGATACATTCAGTACTTC.

Concerning this clone itself: This likely traces to a read error, being one base from a far larger clone. The sample contains more than one DNA sequence encoding this CDR3. CDR3 amino acids: CASSHVGETQYF. As DNA, the CDR3 is TGCGCCAGCAGCCATGTCGGAGAGACTCAGTACTTC. The chain uses TRBV4-1 and TRBJ2-5; D remains unclear. The CDR3 has 12 residues. CDR1 and CDR2 (germline): MGHRA, YSYEKL.

This chain connects TRBV9 to TRBJ2-5; D is possibly TRBD1 or TRBD2 (5 bases each). Germline CDR1 reads SGDLS; CDR2 reads YYNGEE. This CDR3 is 13 amino acids long. Trimming stripped 4 bases from V and 5 bases from J, with 12 bases between. The CDR3 sequence is CASSRPEGETQYF. CDR3 nucleotides: TGTGCCAGCAGCAGGCCCGAGGGGGAGACCCAGTACTTC. Combining the CDR3 with reference TRBV9 and TRBJ2-5 gives the whole variable domain DSGVTQTPKHLITATGQRVTLRCSPRSGDLSVYWYQQSLDQGLQFLIQYYNGEERAKGNILERFSAQQFPDLHSELNLSSLELGDSALYFCASSRPEGETQYFGPGTRLLVL.

This rearrangement joins TRBV9 to TRBJ2-3, with D perhaps assigned TRBD1 or TRBD2 (6 bases each). The V gene lost 4 bases and the J gene lost 2 bases, with 17 bases spanning the gap. CDR1 and CDR2 from the germline V gene are SGDLS and YYNGEE. CDR3 length: 16 residues. The CDR3 DNA reads TGTGCCAGCAGCTATTACGAGGGGGGTCCCACAGATACGCAGTATTTT. As protein: CASSYYEGGPTDTQYF.

This clone was observed many times. The sample contains more than one DNA sequence encoding this CDR3. The chain links TRBV5-1 to TRBJ1-1, with TRBD1 matching over 8 bases. CDR1 SGHRS and CDR2 YFSETQ come from the germline V gene. The CDR3 loop spans 14 amino acids. V was pared by 4 bases and J by 1 base, with 3 bases of the junction left unmatched. The DNA for the CDR3 is TGCGCCAGCAGCGTACAGGGGGGGAACACTGAAGCTTTCTTT. Its translation: CASSVQGGNTEAFF.

This chain links TRBV7-6 with TRBJ2-7; 8 positions agree with TRBD2. Germline CDR1 reads SGHVS; CDR2 reads FNYEAQ. V lost 5 bases, J lost 4 bases, and 10 bases stayed unmatched. The CDR3 runs to 15 residues. The CDR3 coding sequence is TGTGCCAGCAGCCCTCCGGGGGCTAGCGGGTACGAGCAGTACTTC. Translating gives CASSPPGASGYEQYF.

This clone was seen a few times. The V and J genes are TRBV11-2 and TRBJ2-4; possibly TRBD2 for D (5 bases). V was trimmed by 3 bases and J by 6 bases, leaving 15 bases between them. The germline CDR1 and CDR2 sequences are SGHAT and FQNNGV. CDR3 length: 15 residues. The CDR3 loop is CASSFSDYSGNIQYF. DNA of the CDR3: TGTGCCAGCAGCTTTAGCGACTACTCGGGAAACATTCAGTACTTC.

The J gene is TRBJ1-2, the V gene TRBV7-2, with 10 bases fitting TRBD1. Unmatched junction bases numbered 13, after V lost 4 bases and J lost 8 bases. The CDR3 is 16 residues long. Germline assignment: CDR1 SGHTA and CDR2 FQGNSA. CDR3 in DNA: TGTGCCAGCAGCTCCCCCTTGGGACAGGGGATTGTAGGCTACACCTTC. Protein product: CASSSPLGQGIVGYTF. The variable domain in full, with the rest retrieved from reference TRBV7-2 and TRBJ1-2, is GAGVSQSPSNKVTEKGKDVELRCDPISGHTALYWYRQSLGQGLEFLIYFQGNSAPDKSGLPSDRFSAERTGGSVSTLTIQRTQQEDSAVYLCASSSPLGQGIVGYTFGSGTRLTVV.

This clone was recorded only once. The V call is TRBV7-2, the J call TRBJ2-1; D is uncertain. V lost 7 bases, J lost 9 bases, and 19 bases lay in between. The germline gives CDR1 SGHTA, CDR2 FQGNSA. The CDR3 has 14 amino acids. The CDR3 is CASTSPPIAFEQFF. CDR3 in DNA: TGTGCCAGCACCTCTCCCCCGATCGCCTTTGAGCAGTTCTTC.

The chain employs TRBV18 and TRBJ2-7, with 9 bases matching TRBD1. Germline assignment: CDR1 KGHSH and CDR2 LQKENI. V lost 2 bases to trimming and J lost 4 bases; unmatched junction nucleotides: 12. The CDR3 has 17 residues. CDR3 in amino acids: CASSPSPPGQGDYEQYF. CDR3 DNA: TGTGCCAGCTCACCAAGTCCTCCGGGACAGGGCGATTACGAGCAGTACTTC. Full variable domain (missing parts from reference TRBV18 and TRBJ2-7): NAGVMQNPRHLVRRRGQEARLRCSPMKGHSHVYWYRQLPEEGLKFMVYLQKENIIDESGMPKERFSAEFPKEGPSILRIQQVVRGDSAAYFCASSPSPPGQGDYEQYFGPGTRLTVT.

The chain employs TRBV10-3 and TRBJ1-3; no clear D. Germline-derived CDR1 and CDR2 are ENHRY and SYGVKD. This CDR3 region has 11 residues. In DNA form, the CDR3 reads TGTGGGGGTGGGTCTGGAAACACCATATATTTT. This translates into CGGGSGNTIYF.

At least ten counts were recorded for this clone. The chain couples TRBV10-3 to TRBJ1-2; D is ambiguous. The CDR3 runs to 13 residues. CDR1 and CDR2 (germline): ENHRY, SYGVKD. Trimming took off 2 bases at V and 5 bases at J, with 9 bases between the two ends. CDR3 loop: CAISEGLKYGYTF. In DNA, the CDR3 is TGTGCCATCAGTGAGGGACTGAAATATGGCTACACCTTC.

The chain has TRBV30 and TRBJ2-2; D unclear. Germline V CDR1 and CDR2: GTSNPN, SVGIG (reference sequence). The V end lost 0 bases, the J end lost 4 bases, and 9 bases lay between the germline ends. The CDR3 is 14 amino acids. The CDR3 reads CAWSVFKFTGELFF. CDR3 bases: TGTGCCTGGAGTGTATTTAAGTTCACCGGGGAGCTGTTTTTT.

The V gene is TRBV2, the J gene TRBJ1-2; the match to TRBD1 covers 9 bases. The CDR3 is 13 residues long. Germline CDR1 SNHLY, CDR2 FYNNEI. With 3 bases clipped from V and 9 bases from J, the junction kept 5 bases outside the gene matches. CDR3 bases: TGTGCCAGCAGTGACCGGGACAGGGCTCGCTACACCTTC. This translates into CASSDRDRARYTF.

The V call is TRBV4-1, the J call TRBJ2-4, with 8 bases that match TRBD2. Germline trimming cut 3 bases from V and 7 bases from J; bases unmatched to any gene: 14. This CDR3 is built from 17 residues. The germline V gene encodes CDR1 MGHRA and CDR2 YSYEKL. The CDR3 nucleotides read TGCGCCAGCAGCCATTCAACCACCGGGGGGGCGATCAACATTCAGTACTTC. It encodes CASSHSTTGGAINIQYF.

The rearrangement uses TRBV29-1 and TRBJ2-7, with unresolved D. This CDR3 spans 11 amino acids. V dropped 5 bases and J dropped 2 bases, with 7 bases sitting between them. Germline V CDR1 and CDR2: SQVTM, ANQGSEA. CDR3 nucleotides: TGCAGCGTTCTCGGAGCCTACGAGCAGTACTTC. Its translation is CSVLGAYEQYF.

V and J are TRBV7-3 and TRBJ2-3; 7 nucleotides agree with TRBD1. CDR1 is SGHTA and CDR2 is FQGTGA in the germline V gene. CDR3 size: 15 residues. The V gene end was trimmed by 1 base and the J gene end by 6 bases; junction bases not matched to a gene: 7. The DNA for the CDR3 is TGTGCCAGCAGCTTAAAAGTAGGGGGCGCCGATACGCAGTATTTT. The encoded protein is CASSLKVGGADTQYF.

This clone was recorded many times. The chain carries TRBV19 and TRBJ1-1; no clear D. Between the trimmed V and J ends, which lost 5 bases and 1 base, there was a span of 8 bases. The V gene's germline CDR1 is LNHDA and CDR2 SQIVND (reference sequence). This CDR3 comprises 13 residues. This CDR3 is CASSYNKNTEAFF. CDR3 sequence (DNA): TGTGCCAGTAGTTACAACAAGAACACTGAAGCTTTCTTT. Full variable domain (outside the CDR3, taken from reference TRBV19 and TRBJ1-1): DGGITQSPKYLFRKEGQNVTLSCEQNLNHDAMYWYRQDPGQGLRLIYYSQIVNDFQKGDIAEGYSVSREKKESFPLTVTSAQKNPTAFYLCASSYNKNTEAFFGQGTRLTVV.

This clone was counted many times. The same CDR3 also results from other DNA sequences found in this sample. The rearrangement links TRBV4-3 to TRBJ1-1; D remains unclear. Trimming removed 0 bases from V and 4 bases from J, with 6 bases in between. The CDR3 is 13 residues long. Germline V gene data show CDR1 as LGHNA and CDR2 as YSLEER. The CDR3 loop is CASSQDFSTEAFF. For the CDR3, the DNA is TGCGCCAGCAGCCAAGATTTCAGCACTGAAGCTTTCTTT.

This clone was seen a handful of times. The V gene is TRBV6-4, the J gene TRBJ1-1; tentative D call: TRBD1 (6 bases). With 5 bases removed from V and 4 bases from J, the gap between germline ends came to 11 bases. Per the germline V gene, CDR1 is MRHNA and CDR2 is SNTAGT. CDR3 length equals 13 residues. The CDR3 nucleotides are TGTGCCAGCAGTTTACAGGGAGGCACTGAAGCTTTCTTT. Translation gives CASSLQGGTEAFF.

The chain carries TRBV11-2 and TRBJ2-3, with TRBD2 as a possible D gene (5 bases). V lost 4 bases to trimming and J lost 4 bases, with 12 bases between them. Germline loops: CDR1 SGHAT, CDR2 FQNNGV. The CDR3 covers 14 residues. CDR3: CASSSTSRADTQYF. In DNA form, the CDR3 reads TGTGCCAGCAGCTCTACTTCGCGGGCAGATACGCAGTATTTT.

This sequence joins TRBV9 and TRBJ2-1, with 8 bases fitting TRBD2. J gave up 2 bases and V 3 bases, and 4 bases lay outside the gene matches. The CDR3 is 15 residues long. Looked up from germline, CDR1 is SGDLS and CDR2 is YYNGEE. CDR3 bases: TGTGCCAGCAGCGCGTTAGCGGGAACCTACAATGAGCAGTTCTTC. Its protein is CASSALAGTYNEQFF.

The V and J genes are TRBV25-1 and TRBJ2-7; TRBD1 or TRBD2 may be the D gene (5 bases each). The CDR3 spans 15 residues. Germline loops: CDR1 MGHDK, CDR2 SYGVNS. V lost 5 bases to trimming and J lost 6 bases, with 20 bases between them. The CDR3 is CASSRSGTPAGEQYF. The CDR3 DNA reads as TGTGCCAGCAGTAGATCCGGGACCCCGGCGGGCGAGCAGTACTTC.